This T cell receptor (beta chain) was sequenced for a study of naive and memory T cell subsets. Cells stained for CD3, CD4, CD8, CD45RA and CD27 were sorted into four subsets. This clonotype was counted at least ten times. Its antigen is unknown. General study findings and limits: Naive and memory repertoire findings lacked a ground truth for validation. Expression changes during T cell differentiation may affect RNA-based TCR counts. From naive to CM, EM and EMRA, diversity decreased and Gini increased.

Two oligonucleotides, mixed equimolar, formed the beta constant-region primer covering TRBC1 and TRBC2. TCRdb recomputed calls from the UMI-ligation and nested PCR reads with MiXCR, one row per CDR3 protein. There are approximately 82,000 distinct CDR3 sequences in the sample; 7% to 8% occur only once, and 1.5% to 2% lies in the top ten. Sequencing input: central memory CD4+ T cells from blood. The sequence was obtained from a human donor in good health.

The CDR3 nucleotides are TGCAGTGCTAGGAGGACAGGGTTTGGTCAGCCCCAGCATTTT. This sequence encodes CSARRTGFGQPQHF. V is TRBV20-1 and J is TRBJ1-5, with 8 bases matching TRBD1. Germline V gene lookup returns CDR1 DFQATT and CDR2 SNEGSKA (reference sequence). The CDR3 runs 14 residues. V shed 3 bases, J shed 6 bases, and the junction held 7 bases outside the gene matches.